The 26 T cell receptor beta chains listed next were all sequenced from one sample in a study of cytomegalovirus exposure and HLA in healthy donors. The PCR employed 60 Vbeta primers together with 13 Jbeta primers. The data were produced by immunoSEQ multiplex PCR, yet TCRdb's version contains in-frame clones alone and is incomplete. This table holds 100,000 to 150,000 clones, about three quarters found once. The sample was PBMCs. All receptors come from a human donor in good health.

The CDR3 reads CASTLDRGHNEQFF. CDR3 sequence (DNA): TGTGCCAGTACCCTGGACAGGGGACACAATGAGCAGTTCTTC. The V call is TRBV19, the J call TRBJ2-1, with 9 bases matching TRBD1. Trimming removed 7 bases from V and 5 bases from J; junction bases left unmatched: 6. Germline V lookup: CDR1 LNHDA, CDR2 SQIVND (reference sequence). The CDR3 contains 14 residues. The variable domain in full, with the rest retrieved from reference TRBV19 and TRBJ2-1, is DGGITQSPKYLFRKEGQNVTLSCEQNLNHDAMYWYRQDPGQGLRLIYYSQIVNDFQKGDIAEGYSVSREKKESFPLTVTSAQKNPTAFYLCASTLDRGHNEQFFGPGTRLTVL.

The V and J genes are TRBV6-6 and TRBJ1-2; 8 nucleotides agree with TRBD1. Germline CDR1 is MNHNY and CDR2 is SVGAGI (reference sequence). This CDR3 is built from 15 residues. After removal of 6 bases from V and 7 bases from J, the junction contained 13 bases not matched to a gene. The CDR3, as DNA: TGTGCCAGCAGCCCGACGACAGGGGAGTGGAGTGGCTACACCTTC. Translation: CASSPTTGEWSGYTF.

The CDR3: CASSFLQQGSPLHF. The CDR3 bases are TGTGCCAGCAGCTTCCTACAGCAGGGTTCACCCCTCCACTTT. This chain uses TRBV5-4 with TRBJ1-6; TRBD1 is a possible D gene (5 bases). The germline V gene encodes CDR1 SGHNT and CDR2 YYREEE (reference sequence). The germline V and J ends were trimmed by 2 bases and 9 bases, with 12 bases remaining between them. The CDR3 is 14 amino acids.

The chain carries TRBV7-2 and TRBJ1-2, with 7 nucleotides matching TRBD1. The CDR3 has 14 amino acids. From germline, CDR1 is SGHTA and CDR2 FQGNSA. Trimming took 4 bases from V and 8 from J; bases not matched to a gene: 10. The CDR3 loop is CASSSPGQLRGYTF. CDR3 in DNA: TGTGCCAGCAGCTCACCGGGACAGCTCAGGGGCTACACCTTC.

This chain uses TRBV9 with TRBJ1-4; the D is unclear. CDR1 is SGDLS and CDR2 is YYNGEE in the germline V gene. The CDR3 is 18 amino acids. V lost 1 base and J lost 0, with 16 bases in between. The CDR3 loop is CASSVSPLLPATNEKLFF. CDR3 DNA: TGTGCCAGCAGCGTATCCCCCCTTCTACCCGCAACTAATGAAAAACTGTTTTTT.

This chain joins TRBV4-2 and TRBJ2-1; D is possibly TRBD1 (6 bases). The germline V gene has CDR1 LGHNA and CDR2 YNFKEQ. The CDR3 contains 17 residues. With 2 bases removed from V and 3 bases from J, the gap between germline ends came to 17 bases. CDR3 nucleotides: TGTGCCAGCAGCCAAACGGGTAGGACAGAAGACTACAATGAGCAGTTCTTC. This codes for CASSQTGRTEDYNEQFF.

This chain joins TRBV4-2 and TRBJ2-7; D is possibly TRBD1 (5 bases). Germline loops: CDR1 LGHNA, CDR2 YNFKEQ. The CDR3 runs to 16 residues. Trimming pared 0 bases from V and 0 bases from J, leaving 12 bases between. The CDR3, as DNA: TGTGCCAGCAGCCAAGAGGGGCCCGTACCCTCCTACGAGCAGTACTTC. Translating gives CASSQEGPVPSYEQYF.

The chain has TRBV11-2 and TRBJ2-1; 10 nucleotides match TRBD2. The CDR3 totals 16 residues. CDR1 is SGHAT and CDR2 is FQNNGV in the germline V gene. V was pared by 5 bases and J by 9 bases, with 13 bases of the junction left unmatched. This CDR3 reads CASSHRGLAGGPEQFF. The CDR3 DNA follows: TGTGCCAGCAGCCACCGGGGGTTAGCGGGAGGTCCTGAGCAGTTCTTC.

The chain has TRBV5-4 and TRBJ2-7; a weak D match, TRBD2 (5 bases). Germline loops: CDR1 SGHNT, CDR2 YYREEE (reference sequence). The CDR3 sequence is 13 residues long. The V and J ends lost 4 bases and 0 bases respectively, with 8 bases between them. The CDR3 nucleotides are TGTGCCAGCAGCGCCCGGGGCTCCTACGAGCAGTACTTC. Encoded protein: CASSARGSYEQYF. Drawing the rest from reference TRBV5-4 and TRBJ2-7, the complete variable domain is ETGVTQSPTHLIKTRGQQVTLRCSSQSGHNTVSWYQQALGQGPQFIFQYYREEENGRGNFPPRFSGLQFPNYSSELNVNALELDDSALYLCASSARGSYEQYFGPGTRLTVT.

This chain links TRBV5-4 with TRBJ2-1; D unclear. From germline, CDR1 is SGHNT and CDR2 YYREEE (reference sequence). The CDR3 has 12 amino acids. V was clipped by 0 bases and J by 8 bases, with 6 bases between them. The CDR3 loop reads CASSLVRDEQFF. The CDR3 DNA is TGTGCCAGCAGCTTGGTTCGGGATGAGCAGTTCTTC.

V and J are TRBV7-2 and TRBJ2-7; tentatively, D is TRBD1 (6 bases). CDR3 length: 16 residues. Trimming took off 4 bases at V and 3 bases at J, with 19 bases between the two ends. CDR1 and CDR2 (germline): SGHTA, FQGNSA. The CDR3: CASSSSQWDKDYEQYF. The CDR3 coding sequence is TGTGCCAGCAGCTCTTCCCAGTGGGACAAGGACTACGAGCAGTACTTC.

V is TRBV7-9 and J is TRBJ2-5, with D tentatively TRBD2 (6 bases). Germline V gives CDR1 SEHNR, CDR2 FQNEAQ (reference sequence). Trimming took 4 bases from V and 5 from J, leaving 14 bases between them. CDR3 length equals 14 residues. The CDR3 bases are TGTGCCAGCAGCTCCGGAGGCGGGGTGGAGACCCAGTACTTC. Amino acids: CASSSGGGVETQYF. Based on the CDR3 plus reference TRBV7-9 and TRBJ2-5, the full variable domain is DTGVSQNPRHKITKRGQNVTFRCDPISEHNRLYWYRQTLGQGPEFLTYFQNEAQLEKSRLLSDRFSAERPKGSFSTLEIQRTEQGDSAMYLCASSSGGGVETQYFGPGTRLLVL.

The chain is built from TRBV7-9 and TRBJ2-4, with a tentative D call TRBD1 (6 bases). This CDR3 comprises 15 residues. Deletions cut 6 bases from V and 1 base from J, with 13 bases between. Germline CDR1 SEHNR, CDR2 FQNEAQ (reference sequence). CDR3 nucleotides: TGTGCCAGCAGTGAAAGAGGGGGTGCCAAAAACATTCAGTACTTC. Its translation is CASSERGGAKNIQYF.

This rearrangement joins TRBV5-4 to TRBJ1-1; TRBD1 matches 7 bases. This CDR3 is built from 14 residues. The J segment lost 7 bases and the V segment lost 3 bases, leaving 9 bases of the junction unmatched. Germline lookup yields CDR1 SGHNT and CDR2 YYREEE (reference sequence). The CDR3 reads CASSSPTGKDEAFF. The DNA for the CDR3 is TGTGCCAGCAGCTCCCCGACAGGGAAGGATGAAGCTTTCTTT. Combining the CDR3 with reference TRBV5-4 and TRBJ1-1 gives the whole variable domain ETGVTQSPTHLIKTRGQQVTLRCSSQSGHNTVSWYQQALGQGPQFIFQYYREEENGRGNFPPRFSGLQFPNYSSELNVNALELDDSALYLCASSSPTGKDEAFFGQGTRLTVV.

V usage is TRBV19 and J usage is TRBJ1-4, with a weak D call TRBD1 (5 bases). This CDR3 has 13 amino acids. Germline V gene sequence: CDR1 LNHDA, CDR2 SQIVND (reference sequence). V was clipped by 4 bases and J by 8 bases, with 11 bases between them. CDR3 coding DNA: TGTGCCAGTAGTACCCTGGGGGGGGAAAAACTGTTTTTT. It encodes CASSTLGGEKLFF. The variable domain in full, with the rest retrieved from reference TRBV19 and TRBJ1-4, is DGGITQSPKYLFRKEGQNVTLSCEQNLNHDAMYWYRQDPGQGLRLIYYSQIVNDFQKGDIAEGYSVSREKKESFPLTVTSAQKNPTAFYLCASSTLGGEKLFFGSGTQLSVL.

The rearrangement links TRBV10-3 to TRBJ2-7; perhaps TRBD1 as D (6 bases). CDR3 size: 14 residues. Trimming removed 5 bases at V and 5 bases at J, with 16 bases between. CDR1 is ENHRY and CDR2 is SYGVKD in the germline V gene. CDR3 region: CAISHGTKTDEQYF. The DNA for the CDR3 is TGTGCCATCAGTCACGGGACAAAAACCGACGAGCAGTACTTC.

V is TRBV9 and J is TRBJ2-5; D might be TRBD2 (7 bases). V gave up 6 bases and J gave up 3 bases, with 21 bases separating them. CDR3 length equals 16 residues. CDR1 is SGDLS, CDR2 YYNGEE, per germline. The CDR3 sequence: CASNRRKGGGEETQYF. The DNA of the CDR3 is TGTGCCAGCAACCGAAGGAAGGGGGGGGGAGAAGAGACCCAGTACTTC.

This chain connects TRBV5-4 to TRBJ2-1; TRBD2 matches 15 bases. V lost 0 bases and J lost 14; bases outside the gene matches: 6. This CDR3 is built from 15 residues. Germline CDR1 SGHNT, CDR2 YYREEE (reference sequence). The CDR3 is CASSLAGLAGGPEFF. The CDR3 DNA reads TGTGCCAGCAGCTTGGCCGGACTAGCGGGAGGGCCTGAGTTCTTC.

This rearrangement joins TRBV19 to TRBJ2-2, with 12 bases matching TRBD2. The germline CDR1 and CDR2 sequences are LNHDA and SQIVND (reference sequence). CDR3 length: 18 residues. Germline trimming cut 4 bases from V and 3 bases from J; bases unmatched to any gene: 9. CDR3 protein: CASSTTLAGGPYTGELFF. The CDR3 region has the DNA TGTGCCAGTAGTACCACTCTAGCGGGAGGGCCGTACACCGGGGAGCTGTTTTTT. The complete variable domain, with remaining parts taken from reference TRBV19 and TRBJ2-2, reads DGGITQSPKYLFRKEGQNVTLSCEQNLNHDAMYWYRQDPGQGLRLIYYSQIVNDFQKGDIAEGYSVSREKKESFPLTVTSAQKNPTAFYLCASSTTLAGGPYTGELFFGEGSRLTVL.

The CDR3 spells CASSQDGTGIHEQYF. The CDR3 DNA reads TGTGCCAGCAGCCAAGATGGGACAGGCATCCACGAGCAGTACTTC. The chain recombines TRBV14 with TRBJ2-7; TRBD1 aligns across 8 bases. This CDR3 has 15 residues. Unmatched junction bases numbered 6, after V lost 0 bases and J lost 5 bases. Germline values: CDR1 SGHDN, CDR2 FVKESK.

This clone has only a few counts. The chain uses TRBV15 and TRBJ2-2, with 7 bases aligning to TRBD1. The CDR3 is made up of 15 amino acids. V gave up 1 base and J gave up 4 bases; unmatched junction bases: 3. Germline V gene lookup returns CDR1 LNHNV and CDR2 YYDKDF (reference sequence). DNA of the CDR3: TGTGCCACCAGCAGAGCGACAGGGAGCACCGGGGAGCTGTTTTTT. Translated, it gives CATSRATGSTGELFF.

The chain joins TRBV5-1 to TRBJ1-1, with 11 bases fitting TRBD1. With V trimmed by 5 bases and J by 3 bases, 3 bases remained unmatched. The length of the CDR3 is 14 residues. Germline V lookup: CDR1 SGHRS, CDR2 YFSETQ. CDR3 coding DNA: TGCGCCAGCAGGCTGGACAGGGGGCACACTGAAGCTTTCTTT. It specifies CASRLDRGHTEAFF.

This clone occurred a few times. This chain joins TRBV2 and TRBJ2-5; tentative D call: TRBD2 (6 bases). This CDR3 is 14 amino acids long. The V gene lost 1 base and the J gene lost 5 bases, with 11 bases spanning the gap. In germline, CDR1 is SNHLY, CDR2 FYNNEI. Written as DNA, the CDR3 is TGTGCCAGCAGTGAAGTGGGGGGTGGGGAGACCCAGTACTTC. Amino acids: CASSEVGGGETQYF.

The V and J genes are TRBV19 and TRBJ1-5; 9 nucleotides align to TRBD1. V trimming: 10 bases; J trimming: 3 bases; junction bases outside the gene matches: 4. CDR1 and CDR2 (germline): LNHDA, SQIVND (reference sequence). The CDR3 consists of 13 residues. The CDR3 here is CATGQGNNQPQHF. CDR3 DNA sequence: TGTGCCACGGGACAGGGTAACAATCAGCCCCAGCATTTT.

This clone appeared a few times. The DNA for the CDR3 is TGTGCCAGCAGCCAGGGCCAGGGACTAGCGATTCAAGAGACCCAGTACTTC. Its translation: CASSQGQGLAIQETQYF. The chain joins TRBV14 to TRBJ2-5; 10 bases align to TRBD2. Per the germline V gene, CDR1 is SGHDN and CDR2 is FVKESK. V was pared by 3 bases and J by 2 bases, with 9 bases of the junction left unmatched. This CDR3 is 17 amino acids long. Filled out from reference TRBV14 and TRBJ2-5, the complete variable domain reads EAGVTQFPSHSVIEKGQTVTLRCDPISGHDNLYWYRRVMGKEIKFLLHFVKESKQDESGMPNNRFLAERTGGTYSTLKVQPAELEDSGVYFCASSQGQGLAIQETQYFGPGTRLLVL.

The chain employs TRBV7-2 and TRBJ1-1; 8 nucleotides agree with TRBD1. The CDR3 consists of 16 residues. Germline V CDR1 and CDR2: SGHTA, FQGNSA. Trimming at V came to 0 bases and at J to 1 base, leaving 4 bases not matched to a gene. CDR3 amino acids: CASSLAQGARNTEAFF. CDR3 coding DNA: TGTGCCAGCAGCTTAGCCCAGGGGGCGAGGAACACTGAAGCTTTCTTT.